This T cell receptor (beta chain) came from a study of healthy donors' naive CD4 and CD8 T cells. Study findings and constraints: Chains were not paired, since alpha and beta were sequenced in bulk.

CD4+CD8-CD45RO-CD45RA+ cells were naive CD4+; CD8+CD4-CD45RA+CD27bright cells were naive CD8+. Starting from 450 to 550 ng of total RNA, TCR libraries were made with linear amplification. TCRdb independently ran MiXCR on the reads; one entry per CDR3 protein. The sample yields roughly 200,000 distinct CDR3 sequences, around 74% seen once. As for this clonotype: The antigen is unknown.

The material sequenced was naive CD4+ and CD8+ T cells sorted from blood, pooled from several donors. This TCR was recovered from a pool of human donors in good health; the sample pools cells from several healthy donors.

Written as DNA, the CDR3 is TGTGCCATCAGTGAGGTAGGACTCTTCAATGAGCAGTTCTTC. Protein product: CAISEVGLFNEQFF. The V call is TRBV10-3, the J call TRBJ2-1, with D tentatively TRBD2 (5 bases). The germline gives CDR1 ENHRY, CDR2 SYGVKD. CDR3 length: 14 residues. The V gene lost 2 bases and the J gene lost 6 bases, with 11 bases spanning the gap.